This T cell receptor beta chain was profiled in a study of human T cells and chemical hapten exposure. Background on the study: Subjects had 2% DPC placed on about 2 cm by about 2 cm of upper inner arm skin for sensitization. Alopecia areata, totalis and universalis patients, mostly female, were included. Findings of the study overall: Expanded TCRs clustered into significantly more large CDR3 similarity groups than controls, the analysis revealed.

Time point noted: patch test 1, 2 weeks after DPC sensitization. Treatment here: therapeutic diphenylcyclopropenone sensitization with weekly scalp DPC. The study used a library that attached unique molecular identifiers to individual cDNA molecules. Via MiXCR, TCRdb re-called the RACE reads, giving one row per CDR3 protein. Among 150,000 to 200,000 distinct CDR3 sequences listed, roughly 15% were seen once. The CDR3 is 13 residues long. V was cut by 3 bases and J by 6 bases, with 10 bases left in between. To note about this clonotype: The antigen remains undetermined.

This clonotype originated in a woman in her twenties or thirties with alopecia areata. Some clones in this sample may be carry-over from other donors' samples. The specimen comprised whole blood, sampled in connection with sensitization to the hapten diphenylcyclopropenone (DPC). The chain couples TRBV12-3 or TRBV12-4 to TRBJ2-3, with D hard to call. The CDR3 DNA follows: TGTGCCAGCAGTTTTTTGGGCTCCGATACGCAGTATTTT. This translates into CASSFLGSDTQYF.